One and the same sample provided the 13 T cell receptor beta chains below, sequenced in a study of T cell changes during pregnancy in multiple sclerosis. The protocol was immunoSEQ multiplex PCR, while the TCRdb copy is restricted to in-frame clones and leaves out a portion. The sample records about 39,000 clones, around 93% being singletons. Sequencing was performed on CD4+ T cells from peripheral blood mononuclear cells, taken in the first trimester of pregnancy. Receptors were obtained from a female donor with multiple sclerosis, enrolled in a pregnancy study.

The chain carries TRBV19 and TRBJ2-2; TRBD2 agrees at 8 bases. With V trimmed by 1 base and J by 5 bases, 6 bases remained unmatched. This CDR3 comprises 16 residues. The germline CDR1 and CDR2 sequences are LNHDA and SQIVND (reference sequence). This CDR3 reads CASSIAGGGPTGELFF. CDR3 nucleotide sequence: TGTGCCAGTAGTATAGCGGGAGGGGGACCGACCGGGGAGCTGTTTTTT.

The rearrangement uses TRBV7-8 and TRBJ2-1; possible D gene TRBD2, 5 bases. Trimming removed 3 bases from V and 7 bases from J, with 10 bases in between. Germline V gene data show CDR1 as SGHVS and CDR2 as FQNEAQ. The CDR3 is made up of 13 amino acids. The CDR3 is CASSLGVANEQFF. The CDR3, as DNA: TGTGCCAGCAGCTTGGGAGTCGCTAATGAGCAGTTCTTC.

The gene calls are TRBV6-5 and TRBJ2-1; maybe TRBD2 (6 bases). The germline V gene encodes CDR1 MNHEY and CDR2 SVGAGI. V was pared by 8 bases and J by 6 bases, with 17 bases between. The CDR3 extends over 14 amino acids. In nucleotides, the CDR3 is TGTGCCAGCGGTCTAACGGGGCGGGGCAATGAGCAGTTCTTC. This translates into CASGLTGRGNEQFF.

CDR3 sequence: CASSPIGLRGVQYF. CDR3 sequence (DNA): TGTGCCAGCAGCCCCATTGGACTCAGGGGTGTCCAGTACTTC. The rearrangement links TRBV14 to TRBJ2-5, with TRBD1 as a possible D gene (6 bases). The CDR3 totals 14 residues. Germline CDR1 SGHDN, CDR2 FVKESK. The germline V and J ends were trimmed by 4 bases and 10 bases, with 19 bases remaining between them.

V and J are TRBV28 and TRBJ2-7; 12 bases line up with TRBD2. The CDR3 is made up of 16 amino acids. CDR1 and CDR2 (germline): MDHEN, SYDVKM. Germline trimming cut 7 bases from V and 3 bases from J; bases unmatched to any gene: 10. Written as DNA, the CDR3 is TGTGCCAGCAATCTAGCGGGAGGGCCGATGCTCTACGAGCAGTACTTC. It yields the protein CASNLAGGPMLYEQYF.

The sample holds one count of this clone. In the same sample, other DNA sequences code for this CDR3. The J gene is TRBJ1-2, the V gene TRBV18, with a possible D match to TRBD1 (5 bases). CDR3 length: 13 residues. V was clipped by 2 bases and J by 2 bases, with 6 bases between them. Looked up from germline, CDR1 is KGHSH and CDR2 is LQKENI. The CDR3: CASSPDSNYGYTF. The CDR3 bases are TGTGCCAGCTCACCAGACAGCAACTATGGCTACACCTTC.

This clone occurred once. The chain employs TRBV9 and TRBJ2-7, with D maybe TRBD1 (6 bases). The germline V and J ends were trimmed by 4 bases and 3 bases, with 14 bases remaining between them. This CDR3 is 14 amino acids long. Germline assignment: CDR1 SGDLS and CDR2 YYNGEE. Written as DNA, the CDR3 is TGTGCCAGCAGCCCCTTAGAAGGGGGCTACGAGCAGTACTTC. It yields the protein CASSPLEGGYEQYF. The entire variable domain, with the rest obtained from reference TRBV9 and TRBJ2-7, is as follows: DSGVTQTPKHLITATGQRVTLRCSPRSGDLSVYWYQQSLDQGLQFLIQYYNGEERAKGNILERFSAQQFPDLHSELNLSSLELGDSALYFCASSPLEGGYEQYFGPGTRLTVT.

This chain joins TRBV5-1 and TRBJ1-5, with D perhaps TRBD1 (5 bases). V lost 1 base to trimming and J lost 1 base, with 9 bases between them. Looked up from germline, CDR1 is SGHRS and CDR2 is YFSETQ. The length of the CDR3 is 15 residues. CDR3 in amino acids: CASSLSGVSNQPQHF. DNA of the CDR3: TGCGCCAGCAGCTTGTCGGGGGTGAGCAATCAGCCCCAGCATTTT.

The CDR3, as DNA: TGTGCCAGCAGCGTAGATCCGAGCGGGGGGGCTATAGATACGCAGTATTTT. Its translation is CASSVDPSGGAIDTQYF. The chain employs TRBV9 and TRBJ2-3; 10 positions agree with TRBD2. Trimming removed 0 bases from V and 5 bases from J; junction bases left unmatched: 9. Germline V gives CDR1 SGDLS, CDR2 YYNGEE. The CDR3 covers 17 residues.

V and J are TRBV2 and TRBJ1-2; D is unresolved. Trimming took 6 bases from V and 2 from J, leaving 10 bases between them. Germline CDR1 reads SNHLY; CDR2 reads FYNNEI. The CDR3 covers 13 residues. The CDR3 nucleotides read TGTGCCAGCAGCGAGGGTGGGAACTATGGCTACACCTTC. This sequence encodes CASSEGGNYGYTF.

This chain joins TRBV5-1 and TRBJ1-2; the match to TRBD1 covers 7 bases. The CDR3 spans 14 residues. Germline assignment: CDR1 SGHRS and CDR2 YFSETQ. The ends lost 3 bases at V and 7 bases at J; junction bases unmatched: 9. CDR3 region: CASSSGQQLPGYTF. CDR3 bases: TGCGCCAGCAGCTCGGGACAGCAGCTTCCTGGCTACACCTTC.

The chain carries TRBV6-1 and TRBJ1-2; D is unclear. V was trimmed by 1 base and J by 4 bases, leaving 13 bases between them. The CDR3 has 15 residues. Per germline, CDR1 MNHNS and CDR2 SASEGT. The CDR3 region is CASSEGGTAIYGYTF. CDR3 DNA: TGTGCCAGCAGTGAAGGAGGCACCGCTATCTATGGCTACACCTTC.

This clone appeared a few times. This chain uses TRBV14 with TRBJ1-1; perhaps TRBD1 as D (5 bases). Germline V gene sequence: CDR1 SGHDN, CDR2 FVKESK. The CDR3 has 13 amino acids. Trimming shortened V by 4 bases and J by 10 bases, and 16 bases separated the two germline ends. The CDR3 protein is CASSRSGGALAFF. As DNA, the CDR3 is TGTGCCAGCAGCCGCTCAGGAGGGGCGTTAGCTTTCTTT.